The 27 T cell receptor beta chains below come from one sample, sequenced in a study of cytomegalovirus exposure and HLA in healthy donors. PCR was performed using 60 Vbeta and 13 Jbeta primers. Sequenced by immunoSEQ multiplex PCR; TCRdb stores in-frame clones only, minus some. The sample records around 200,000 clones, 77% being singletons. The sequenced sample was PBMCs. These receptors were taken from a woman aged 55-69 years in good health and CMV-seropositive.

In regard to this clone: The sample has other DNA sequences that encode this CDR3 too. The chain carries TRBV7-2 and TRBJ2-5; TRBD1 might be the D (6 bases). V lost 1 base to trimming and J lost 2 bases, with 8 bases between them. Germline V lookup: CDR1 SGHTA, CDR2 FQGNSA. This CDR3 spans 14 amino acids. CDR3: CASSLGQGQETQYF. The CDR3 DNA is TGTGCCAGCAGCTTAGGCCAGGGGCAAGAGACCCAGTACTTC.

This clone has just one count. The chain recombines TRBV29-1 with TRBJ1-5; the D gene is possibly TRBD1 (6 bases). The CDR3 contains 12 residues. V lost 6 bases and J lost 5, with 11 bases in between. Germline-derived CDR1 and CDR2 are SQVTM and ANQGSEA. CDR3 DNA: TGCAGCGTGGGACACTTAGATCAGCCCCAGCATTTT. Translating it yields CSVGHLDQPQHF. Full variable domain (missing parts from reference TRBV29-1 and TRBJ1-5): SAVISQKPSRDICQRGTSLTIQCQVDSQVTMMFWYRQQPGQSLTLIATANQGSEATYESGFVIDKFPISRPNLTFSTLTVSNMSPEDSSIYLCSVGHLDQPQHFGDGTRLSIL.

The chain carries TRBV5-1 and TRBJ1-1; no firm D call. CDR1 is SGHRS, CDR2 YFSETQ, per germline. With 4 bases removed from V and 1 base from J, the gap between germline ends came to 11 bases. The CDR3 spans 14 residues. Written as DNA, the CDR3 is TGCGCCAGCAGCCCCGCGAGCTCGAACACTGAAGCTTTCTTT. Its translation: CASSPASSNTEAFF. Variable domain in full (rest from reference TRBV5-1 and TRBJ1-1): KAGVTQTPRYLIKTRGQQVTLSCSPISGHRSVSWYQQTPGQGLQFLFEYFSETQRNKGNFPGRFSGRQFSNSRSEMNVSTLELGDSALYLCASSPASSNTEAFFGQGTRLTVV.

The J gene is TRBJ2-7, the V gene TRBV7-9; 11 bases align to TRBD2. There are 15 residues in the CDR3. With V trimmed by 4 bases and J by 7 bases, 9 bases remained unmatched. The germline CDR1 and CDR2 sequences are SEHNR and FQNEAQ (reference sequence). The CDR3 nucleotides are TGTGCCAGCAGCTATAGCGGGAGGGCCCTCAGGGAGCAGTACTTC. It codes for CASSYSGRALREQYF.

The gene calls are TRBV6-5 and TRBJ2-7, with 8 bases identical to TRBD1. The junction had 8 bases not matched to a gene; V was cut back by 6 bases and J by 4 bases. Germline lookup yields CDR1 MNHEY and CDR2 SVGAGI. The CDR3 is 14 amino acids. Here the CDR3 reads CASSAGTGSYEQYF. CDR3 nucleotides: TGTGCCAGCAGCGCCGGGACAGGTAGTTACGAGCAGTACTTC.

This clone showed up just a few times. The chain carries TRBV4-3 and TRBJ1-1, with D unresolved. V shed 3 bases and J shed 10 bases, with 18 bases lying between them. CDR1 and CDR2 (germline): LGHNA, YSLEER. The CDR3 consists of 14 residues. This CDR3 is CASSHNPGWGGAFF. In nucleotides, the CDR3 is TGCGCCAGCAGCCACAATCCCGGTTGGGGAGGAGCTTTCTTT.

This chain uses TRBV10-3 with TRBJ1-2; D is perhaps TRBD1 (5 bases). V lost 7 bases and J lost 0, with 12 bases in between. The CDR3 covers 14 residues. Germline CDR1 is ENHRY and CDR2 is SYGVKD. CDR3 protein: CAITDSASNYGYTF. The CDR3 DNA sequence: TGTGCCATCACAGACAGTGCGTCTAACTATGGCTACACCTTC.

CDR3 sequence reads: CASSDSGGTDTQYF. CDR3 coding DNA: TGTGCCAGCAGTGACTCCGGGGGCACAGATACGCAGTATTTT. The V and J genes are TRBV6-4 and TRBJ2-3, with D perhaps TRBD2 (5 bases). Germline V CDR1 and CDR2: MRHNA, SNTAGT. This CDR3 has 14 residues. The V end lost 0 bases, the J end lost 1 base, and 5 bases lay between the germline ends.

The chain is built from TRBV5-1 and TRBJ2-5; TRBD2 matches at 9 bases. Germline V lookup: CDR1 SGHRS, CDR2 YFSETQ. V dropped 3 bases and J dropped 5; count of bases not matched to a gene: 2. The CDR3 runs 13 residues. In nucleotides, the CDR3 is TGCGCCAGCAGCTGGGGACTAGCTGAGACCCAGTACTTC. It is translated as CASSWGLAETQYF.

The rearrangement uses TRBV27 and TRBJ2-1; 11 positions match TRBD2. V shed 5 bases, J shed 6 bases, and the junction held 3 bases outside the gene matches. This CDR3 is built from 14 residues. Germline CDR1 reads MNHEY; CDR2 reads SMNVEV (reference sequence). The CDR3: CASSRLAGLNEQFF. The CDR3, as DNA: TGTGCCAGCAGTAGACTAGCGGGGCTCAATGAGCAGTTCTTC.

The V and J genes are TRBV11-3 and TRBJ2-1; D uncertain. Germline CDR1 SGHNT, CDR2 YENEEA. The CDR3 is 16 amino acids. Trimming removed 3 bases from V and 0 bases from J, with 12 bases in between. This CDR3 is CASSFFSSSSYNEQFF. CDR3 coding DNA: TGTGCCAGCAGCTTTTTCTCCTCCAGCTCCTACAATGAGCAGTTCTTC.

The chain is built from TRBV2 and TRBJ1-3; 9 positions agree with TRBD1. The germline gives CDR1 SNHLY, CDR2 FYNNEI. V shed 10 bases, J shed 3 bases, and the junction held 7 bases outside the gene matches. The CDR3 consists of 14 residues. CDR3 nucleotide sequence: TGTGCCATACAGGGGGCGTACAGTGGAAACACCATATATTTT. Translated, it gives CAIQGAYSGNTIYF.

The table lists this clone with a few counts. This chain links TRBV15 with TRBJ1-1; TRBD1 might be the D (5 bases). Germline V gives CDR1 LNHNV, CDR2 YYDKDF (reference sequence). The length of the CDR3 is 15 residues. Trimming took 0 bases from V and 5 from J, leaving 13 bases between them. Written as DNA, the CDR3 is TGTGCCACCAGCAGAGATCCGTCCAGGGCAACTGAAGCTTTCTTT. Translating gives CATSRDPSRATEAFF.

The chain has TRBV6-1 and TRBJ1-2; D gene ambiguous. Germline CDR1 reads MNHNS; CDR2 reads SASEGT. Trimming shortened V by 1 base and J by 8 bases, and 14 bases separated the two germline ends. The CDR3 consists of 14 residues. The CDR3 DNA is TGTGCCAGCAGTGAAGGCGTGGGCTTTGCCGGCTACACCTTC. It encodes CASSEGVGFAGYTF.

This clone was observed a few times. This chain connects TRBV30 to TRBJ2-1, with TRBD2 matching over 9 bases. The CDR3 extends over 16 amino acids. Germline-derived CDR1 and CDR2 are GTSNPN and SVGIG (reference sequence). The trim removed 3 bases at V and 5 bases at J, leaving 11 bases unmatched. CDR3 nucleotides: TGTGCCTGGAGAGGGAGACTAGCGGCGAAGGACAATGAGCAGTTCTTC. Protein: CAWRGRLAAKDNEQFF. Full variable domain (outside the CDR3, taken from reference TRBV30 and TRBJ2-1): SQTIHQWPATLVQPVGSPLSLECTVEGTSNPNLYWYRQAAGRGLQLLFYSVGIGQISSEVPQNLSASRPQDRQFILSSKKLLLSDSGFYLCAWRGRLAAKDNEQFFGPGTRLTVL.

The chain couples TRBV6-5 to TRBJ2-4, with a weak D call TRBD2 (5 bases). Trimming took 7 bases from V and 7 from J, leaving 14 bases between them. CDR1 is MNHEY and CDR2 is SVGAGI in the germline V gene. The length of the CDR3 is 13 residues. CDR3 amino acids: CASTPDGLNIQYF. DNA for the CDR3: TGTGCCAGCACCCCGGACGGACTTAACATTCAGTACTTC.

The genes are TRBV7-6 and TRBJ2-1; TRBD2 agrees at 13 bases. The CDR3 runs 16 residues. With V trimmed by 5 bases and J by 5 bases, 6 bases remained unmatched. Germline CDR1 is SGHVS and CDR2 is FNYEAQ. CDR3 sequence: CASSPTGTSGNNEQFF. The CDR3 bases are TGTGCCAGCAGCCCCACTGGGACTAGCGGGAACAATGAGCAGTTCTTC.

The sample holds one count of this clone. The rearrangement links TRBV5-1 to TRBJ1-2; D gene uncertain. Germline V gives CDR1 SGHRS, CDR2 YFSETQ. V was trimmed by 8 bases and J by 1 base, leaving 6 bases between them. The CDR3 is 11 residues long. The CDR3 DNA follows: TGCGCCAGTACAGTTAACTATGGCTACACCTTC. This encodes CASTVNYGYTF.

This clone turned up a few times. The junction does not match germline at one end; this may be a read error. V and J are TRBV7-8 and TRBJ2-6; D perhaps matches TRBD2 (5 bases). The CDR3 has 14 residues. Per germline, CDR1 SGHVS and CDR2 FQNEAQ. Written as DNA, the CDR3 is TGTGCCAGCAGCTTAGCAGGGAGCTCCAACGGCCTGACTTTC. Its translation: CASSLAGSSNGLTF.

V is TRBV5-1 and J is TRBJ1-1; D might be TRBD1 (5 bases). Between the trimmed V and J ends, which lost 0 bases and 1 base, there was a span of 19 bases. The germline CDR1 and CDR2 sequences are SGHRS and YFSETQ. CDR3 length equals 18 residues. CDR3 sequence: CASSLAFSAGTTNTEAFF. The CDR3 nucleotides read TGCGCCAGCAGCTTGGCCTTCTCGGCAGGGACTACGAACACTGAAGCTTTCTTT.

The gene calls are TRBV1 and TRBJ2-3; whether TRBD2, the table's D call, matches the DNA was not checked. TRBV1 is an annotated pseudogene. The CDR3 totals 17 residues. CDR3 DNA: TGCACCAGCAGCCAATCCTCCGGGAGGGCCGGCACAGATACGCAGTATTTT. This encodes CTSSQSSGRAGTDTQYF.

V and J are TRBV7-6 and TRBJ2-5; D is perhaps TRBD1 (6 bases). Trimming removed 7 bases from V and 2 bases from J, with 11 bases in between. CDR1 is SGHVS, CDR2 FNYEAQ, per germline. This CDR3 is built from 13 residues. CDR3 loop: CASNGQPQETQYF. In DNA form, the CDR3 reads TGTGCCAGCAACGGACAGCCGCAAGAGACCCAGTACTTC.

The J gene is TRBJ1-1, the V gene TRBV6-5, with TRBD1 matching over 8 bases. V lost 5 bases to trimming and J lost 4 bases; unmatched junction nucleotides: 6. CDR1 and CDR2 from the germline V gene are MNHEY and SVGAGI. The CDR3 extends over 14 amino acids. The CDR3 here is CASSGGQGATEAFF. CDR3 in DNA: TGTGCCAGCAGTGGGGGGCAGGGGGCCACTGAAGCTTTCTTT.

V and J are TRBV6-6 and TRBJ1-4, with TRBD1 matching over 10 bases. Trimming removed 5 bases from V and 10 bases from J; junction bases left unmatched: 7. Germline CDR1 is MNHNY and CDR2 is SVGAGI (reference sequence). The CDR3 is 14 residues long. The CDR3 DNA reads TGTGCCAGCAGTCGGACTGGACAGGGGGGAAAACTGTTTTTT. Translated, it gives CASSRTGQGGKLFF.

The chain employs TRBV7-3 and TRBJ2-5, with 13 positions matching TRBD2. Germline V lookup: CDR1 SGHTA, CDR2 FQGTGA. The CDR3 runs to 18 residues. The V and J ends lost 5 bases and 4 bases, in that order; junction bases with no gene match: 13. CDR3 residues: CASSPQGGGLAGRETQYF. CDR3 sequence (DNA): TGTGCCAGCAGCCCCCAAGGGGGGGGACTAGCGGGGCGAGAGACCCAGTACTTC.

This chain joins TRBV19 and TRBJ1-5; D unclear. Trimming cost V 9 bases and J 4 bases, with 10 bases left between them. Looked up from germline, CDR1 is LNHDA and CDR2 is SQIVND (reference sequence). The CDR3 has 12 amino acids. This CDR3 reads CASRGGNQPQHF. Here the CDR3 DNA reads TGTGCCAGCAGAGGAGGGAATCAGCCCCAGCATTTT.

The rearrangement uses TRBV7-3 and TRBJ2-3; D not certain. Between the trimmed V and J ends, which lost 4 bases and 4 bases, there was a span of 3 bases. Germline CDR1 and CDR2: SGHTA and FQGTGA. The CDR3 totals 11 residues. The CDR3 coding sequence is TGTGCCAGCAGCTCGTCAGATACGCAGTATTTT. The encoded protein is CASSSSDTQYF.